These 8 T cell receptor beta chains were sequenced from one sample in a study of radiation and T cells in renal cell carcinoma. The table came from immunoSEQ multiplex PCR; TCRdb's copy has only in-frame clones and leaves some out. The profile covers about 24,000 clones, with 58% appearing a single time and around a fifth taken by the ten largest. As to treatment: treatment-naive control, cytoreductive nephrectomy. The sample consisted of tumor tissue, taken from a patient whose treatment was nephrectomy without radiotherapy. All receptors derive from a man aged 40-49 years with renal cell carcinoma.

This clone occurred a few times. This chain connects TRBV5-1 to TRBJ1-1; D not resolved. V gave up 4 bases and J gave up 1 base, with 2 bases separating them. The CDR3 is 11 amino acids. CDR1 is SGHRS and CDR2 is YFSETQ in the germline V gene. The CDR3 coding sequence is TGCGCCAGCAGCCAGAACACTGAAGCTTTCTTT. Translation: CASSQNTEAFF.

J is TRBJ2-7 and V is TRBV29-1; D tentatively reads TRBD1 or TRBD2 (6 bases each). V gave up 7 bases and J gave up 1 base, with 17 bases separating them. CDR1 SQVTM and CDR2 ANQGSEA come from the germline V gene. The CDR3 is 14 amino acids. The CDR3 bases are TGCAGCGCGGAGGGGGATTCCCTTTCCTACGAGCAGTACTTC. It yields the protein CSAEGDSLSYEQYF.

The chain joins TRBV13 to TRBJ2-1, with D perhaps assigned TRBD1 or TRBD2 (5 bases each). CDR1 PRHDT and CDR2 FYEKMQ come from the germline V gene (reference sequence). V was pared by 0 bases and J by 6 bases, with 9 bases between. This CDR3 comprises 14 residues. The CDR3 loop reads CASSLGGESNEQFF. CDR3 nucleotides: TGTGCCAGCAGCTTAGGGGGGGAATCCAATGAGCAGTTCTTC.

The chain links TRBV7-8 to TRBJ2-1, with 11 bases lining up with TRBD2. Looked up from germline, CDR1 is SGHVS and CDR2 is FQNEAQ. Trimming cost V 1 base and J 12 bases; bases outside gene matches: 5. CDR3 length: 14 residues. In nucleotides, the CDR3 is TGTGCCAGCAGCTTAGTTAGCGGGAGGGCCTCGCAGTTCTTC. Encoded protein: CASSLVSGRASQFF.

The chain links TRBV10-1 to TRBJ2-5; the D is unclear. CDR1 is WNHNN and CDR2 is SYGVQD in the germline V gene (reference sequence). Deletions cut 4 bases from V and 3 bases from J, with 6 bases between. The CDR3 is made up of 12 amino acids. This chain's CDR3 is CASSGPEETQYF. CDR3 bases: TGCGCCAGCAGTGGCCCCGAAGAGACCCAGTACTTC.

This clone was seen a single time. The CDR3 loop is CASSLGNPGEQYV. As DNA, the CDR3 is TGTGCCAGCAGTTTAGGAAACCCCGGGGAGCAGTACGTC. The chain has TRBV7-2 and TRBJ2-7, with no clear D. CDR3 length: 13 residues. Germline assignment: CDR1 SGHTA and CDR2 FQGNSA.

This clone is judged medium-sized. The chain links TRBV10-3 to TRBJ1-1; 7 nucleotides match TRBD1. The germline V gene encodes CDR1 ENHRY and CDR2 SYGVKD. The CDR3 spans 17 residues. V was clipped by 6 bases and J by 0 bases; unmatched bases: 13. This chain's CDR3 is CAIREGTAEYMNTEAFF. CDR3 nucleotide sequence: TGTGCCATCAGGGAAGGGACAGCAGAATACATGAACACTGAAGCTTTCTTT.

The genes are TRBV5-1 and TRBJ2-7; 10 bases map to TRBD2. Germline lookup yields CDR1 SGHRS and CDR2 YFSETQ. V lost 0 bases to trimming and J lost 7 bases; unmatched junction nucleotides: 7. The CDR3 length is 15 residues. The CDR3 region has the DNA TGCGCCAGCAGCTTGGAGAATAGCGGGGGGTTAGAGCAGTACTTC. It yields the protein CASSLENSGGLEQYF.